The 9 T cell receptor beta chains in this list originate from one sample, sequenced in a study of CD8 T cells in ankylosing spondylitis. TCRdb re-called the 5' RACE reads through MiXCR, storing one row per CDR3 protein. Of tens of thousands of distinct CDR3 sequences listed, 6.2% are singletons. Sequencing was carried out using synovial fluid, either unsorted or a sorted T cell fraction (not recorded which). These receptors were collected from a male donor with ankylosing spondylitis.

This chain joins TRBV19 and TRBJ2-1, with D tentatively TRBD1 (6 bases). This CDR3 region has 14 residues. Germline CDR1 is LNHDA and CDR2 is SQIVND (reference sequence). Trimming left V 7 bases short and J 4 bases short, with 14 bases between. CDR3 sequence (DNA): TGTGCCAGTACTTCCGGGACACTTTACAATGAGCAGTTCTTC. Amino acids: CASTSGTLYNEQFF.

This clonotype occurred many times. This chain connects TRBV5-6 to TRBJ2-7, with 12 bases that match TRBD1. The CDR3 contains 16 residues. V lost 0 bases, J lost 4 bases, and 5 bases stayed unmatched. The V gene's germline CDR1 is SGHDT and CDR2 YYEEEE. Here the CDR3 DNA reads TGTGCCAGCAGCTTGGCCGGGACAGGGGGCCTTTACGAGCAGTACTTC. It specifies CASSLAGTGGLYEQYF.

This clonotype was counted ten times or more. V is TRBV3-1 and J is TRBJ2-7, with unresolved D. With 8 bases removed from V and 6 bases from J, the gap between germline ends came to 14 bases. Germline CDR1 LGHDT, CDR2 YNNKEL (reference sequence). The CDR3 has 12 residues. The chain's CDR3 is CASLGGASEQYF. CDR3 coding DNA: TGTGCCAGCTTGGGTGGAGCTTCCGAGCAGTACTTC.

A few counts support this clonotype. The rearrangement joins TRBV2 to TRBJ1-1, with D possibly matching TRBD1 (5 bases). Per the germline V gene, CDR1 is SNHLY and CDR2 is FYNNEI. Trimming stripped 4 bases from V and 11 bases from J, with 14 bases between. The CDR3 is 12 residues long. The CDR3 spells CASSVGPPGAFF. CDR3 bases: TGTGCCAGCAGTGTAGGCCCGCCAGGGGCTTTCTTT.

This clonotype has ten or more counts. V gene TRBV6-5 combines with J gene TRBJ2-6, with D uncertain. Germline CDR1 is MNHEY and CDR2 is SVGAGI. The CDR3 contains 15 residues. Trimming took off 2 bases at V and 0 bases at J, with 5 bases between the two ends. CDR3 loop: CASSYRFSGANVLTF. CDR3 sequence (DNA): TGTGCCAGCAGTTACCGGTTCTCTGGGGCCAACGTCCTGACTTTC.

The V call is TRBV7-9, the J call TRBJ2-1, with D tentatively TRBD2 (5 bases). Germline-derived CDR1 and CDR2 are SEHNR and FQNEAQ (reference sequence). Trimming left V 0 bases short and J 2 bases short, with 8 bases between. The CDR3 length is 15 residues. The chain's CDR3 is CASSLATGAYNEQFF. The CDR3 bases are TGTGCCAGCAGCTTAGCCACCGGGGCCTACAATGAGCAGTTCTTC.

This clonotype occurred many times. The J gene is TRBJ2-2, the V gene TRBV2; D possibly uses TRBD1 or TRBD2 (5 bases each). The V gene's germline CDR1 is SNHLY and CDR2 FYNNEI. With 9 bases removed from V and 1 base from J, the gap between germline ends came to 18 bases. This CDR3 region has 16 residues. In nucleotides, the CDR3 is TGTGCCAGTGGGGCCGGGGCTGGAAGGAACACCGGGGAGCTGTTTTTT. Protein product: CASGAGAGRNTGELFF.

This clonotype was counted many times. The rearrangement links TRBV28 to TRBJ2-7, with 11 bases lining up with TRBD2. J gave up 2 bases and V 5 bases, and 5 bases lay outside the gene matches. The CDR3 is 15 residues long. Per the germline V gene, CDR1 is MDHEN and CDR2 is SYDVKM. The CDR3 loop is CASSQTSGGTYEQYF. The CDR3 DNA reads TGTGCCAGCAGTCAAACTAGCGGGGGTACCTACGAGCAGTACTTC.

This clonotype showed up many times. This sequence joins TRBV5-1 and TRBJ2-6; tentatively, D is TRBD1 (5 bases). This CDR3 is 16 amino acids long. With 0 bases removed from V and 0 bases from J, the gap between germline ends came to 7 bases. Per the germline V gene, CDR1 is SGHRS and CDR2 is YFSETQ. The DNA for the CDR3 is TGCGCCAGCAGCTTGGATACAGGCTCTGGGGCCAACGTCCTGACTTTC. This gives the protein CASSLDTGSGANVLTF.